This record concerns one T cell receptor beta chain sequence. The CDR3 spans 13 residues. The ends were cut back, 2 bases at V and 9 bases at J, with 8 bases in the middle. Germline V gene sequence: CDR1 SGHTA, CDR2 FQGNSA. Sequencing used immunoSEQ multiplex PCR; TCRdb keeps in-frame clones, though not all of them. This table holds 150,000 to 200,000 clones, 82% found once. The data originate from a study of blood T cell repertoires in COVID-19. On the study more broadly: The samples span acute and convalescent COVID-19 from the United States, Italy and Spain. The analysed material was cDNA or gDNA that came from T cells, B-cell-depleted T cells, or PBMCs.

Sequencing used peripheral blood. The genes are TRBV7-2 and TRBJ1-6; D remains unclear. This receptor was identified in a woman in her 70s with acute or convalescent COVID-19. The CDR3 sequence: CASSLPGGSPLHF. Here the CDR3 DNA reads TGTGCCAGCAGCTTACCAGGTGGTTCACCCCTCCACTTT.